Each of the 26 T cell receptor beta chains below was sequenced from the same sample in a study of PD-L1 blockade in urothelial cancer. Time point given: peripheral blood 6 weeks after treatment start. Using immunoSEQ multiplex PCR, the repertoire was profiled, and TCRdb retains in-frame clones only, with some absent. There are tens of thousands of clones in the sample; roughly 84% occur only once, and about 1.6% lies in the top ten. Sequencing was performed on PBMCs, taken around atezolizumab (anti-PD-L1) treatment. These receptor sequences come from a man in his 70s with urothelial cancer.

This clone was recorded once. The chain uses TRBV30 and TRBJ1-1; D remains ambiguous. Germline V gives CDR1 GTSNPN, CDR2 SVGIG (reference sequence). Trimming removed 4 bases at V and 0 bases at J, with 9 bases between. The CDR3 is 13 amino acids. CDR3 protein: CAWTGILNTEAFF. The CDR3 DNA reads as TGTGCCTGGACGGGAATCCTGAACACTGAAGCTTTCTTT.

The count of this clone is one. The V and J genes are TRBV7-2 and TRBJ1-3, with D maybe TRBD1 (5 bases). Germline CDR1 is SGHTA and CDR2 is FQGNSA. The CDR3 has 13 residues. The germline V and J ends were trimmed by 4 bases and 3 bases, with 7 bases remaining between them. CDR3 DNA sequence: TGTGCCAGCAGCTCAGGGTATGGAAACACCATATATTTT. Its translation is CASSSGYGNTIYF.

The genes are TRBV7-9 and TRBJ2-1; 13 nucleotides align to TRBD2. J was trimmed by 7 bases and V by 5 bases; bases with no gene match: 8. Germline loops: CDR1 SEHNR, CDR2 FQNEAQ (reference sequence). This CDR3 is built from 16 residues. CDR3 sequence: CASSRLGLAGRNEQFF. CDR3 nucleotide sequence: TGTGCCAGCAGCCGACTGGGACTAGCGGGACGGAATGAGCAGTTCTTC.

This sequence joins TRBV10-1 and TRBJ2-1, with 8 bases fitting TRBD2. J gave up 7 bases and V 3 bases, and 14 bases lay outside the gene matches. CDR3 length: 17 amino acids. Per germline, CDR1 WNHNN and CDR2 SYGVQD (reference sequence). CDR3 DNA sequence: TGCGCCAGCAGTGATCGTGGTAGCGGGAAAAGGGGGAATGAGCAGTTCTTC. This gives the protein CASSDRGSGKRGNEQFF.

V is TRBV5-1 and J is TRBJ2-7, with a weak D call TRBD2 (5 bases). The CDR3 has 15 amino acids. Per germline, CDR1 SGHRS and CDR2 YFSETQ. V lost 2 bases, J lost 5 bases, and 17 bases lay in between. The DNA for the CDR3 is TGCGCCAGCAGCTTATTTGGCCTCAGCGGCGACGAGCAGTACTTC. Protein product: CASSLFGLSGDEQYF.

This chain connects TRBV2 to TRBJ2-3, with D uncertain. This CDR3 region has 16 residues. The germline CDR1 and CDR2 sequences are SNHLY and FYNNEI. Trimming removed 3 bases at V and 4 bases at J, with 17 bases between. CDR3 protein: CASSEMARSSSDTQYF. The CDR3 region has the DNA TGTGCCAGCAGTGAGATGGCTAGATCTTCCTCAGATACGCAGTATTTT. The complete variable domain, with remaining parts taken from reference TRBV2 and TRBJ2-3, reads EPEVTQTPSHQVTQMGQEVILRCVPISNHLYFYWYRQILGQKVEFLVSFYNNEISEKSEIFDDQFSVERPDGSNFTLKIRSTKLEDSAMYFCASSEMARSSSDTQYFGPGTRLTVL.

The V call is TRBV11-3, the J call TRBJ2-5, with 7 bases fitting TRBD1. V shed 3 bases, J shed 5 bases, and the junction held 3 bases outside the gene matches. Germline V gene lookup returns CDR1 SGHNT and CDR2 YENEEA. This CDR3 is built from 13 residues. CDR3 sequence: CASSLDRSETQYF. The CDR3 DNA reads TGTGCCAGCAGCTTGGACAGGTCGGAGACCCAGTACTTC.

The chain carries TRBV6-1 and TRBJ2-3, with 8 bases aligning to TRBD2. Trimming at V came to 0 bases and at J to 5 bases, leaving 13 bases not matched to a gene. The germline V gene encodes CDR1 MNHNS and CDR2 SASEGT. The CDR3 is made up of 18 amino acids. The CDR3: CASSEAPRSGSVVDTQYF. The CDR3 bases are TGTGCCAGCAGTGAAGCCCCCAGGAGCGGGAGTGTAGTAGATACGCAGTATTTT.

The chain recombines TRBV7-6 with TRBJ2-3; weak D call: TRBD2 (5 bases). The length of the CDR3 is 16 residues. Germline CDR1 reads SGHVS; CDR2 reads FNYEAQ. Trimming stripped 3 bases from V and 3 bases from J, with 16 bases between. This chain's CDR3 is CASSLRGRLGTDTQYF. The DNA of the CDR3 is TGTGCCAGCAGCTTGAGAGGGAGATTGGGGACAGATACGCAGTATTTT.

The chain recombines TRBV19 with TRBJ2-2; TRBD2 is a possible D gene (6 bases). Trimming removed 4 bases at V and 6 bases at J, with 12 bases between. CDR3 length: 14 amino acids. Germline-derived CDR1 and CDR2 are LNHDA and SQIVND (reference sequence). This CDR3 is CASSTTGGAGELFF. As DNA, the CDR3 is TGTGCCAGTAGTACTACCGGCGGGGCCGGGGAGCTGTTTTTT.

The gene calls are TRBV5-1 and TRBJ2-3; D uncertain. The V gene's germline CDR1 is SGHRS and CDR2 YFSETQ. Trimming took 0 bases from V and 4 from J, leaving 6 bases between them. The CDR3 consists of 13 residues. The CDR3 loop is CASSLGRADTQYF. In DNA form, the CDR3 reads TGCGCCAGCAGCTTGGGACGGGCAGATACGCAGTATTTT. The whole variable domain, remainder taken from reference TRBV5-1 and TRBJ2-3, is KAGVTQTPRYLIKTRGQQVTLSCSPISGHRSVSWYQQTPGQGLQFLFEYFSETQRNKGNFPGRFSGRQFSNSRSEMNVSTLELGDSALYLCASSLGRADTQYFGPGTRLTVL.

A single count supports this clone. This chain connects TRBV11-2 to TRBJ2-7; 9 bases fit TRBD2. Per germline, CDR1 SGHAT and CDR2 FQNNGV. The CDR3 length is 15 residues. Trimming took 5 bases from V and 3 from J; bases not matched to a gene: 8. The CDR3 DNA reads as TGTGCCAGCAGCCTCTTAGCGGGAGCCAGCTACGAGCAGTACTTC. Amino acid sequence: CASSLLAGASYEQYF.

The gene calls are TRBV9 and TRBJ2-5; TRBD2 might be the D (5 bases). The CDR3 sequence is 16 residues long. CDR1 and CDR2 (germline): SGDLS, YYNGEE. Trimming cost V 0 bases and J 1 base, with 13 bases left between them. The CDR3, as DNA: TGTGCCAGCAGCGTAGGAGTCGAGCGGTTCCAAGAGACCCAGTACTTC. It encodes CASSVGVERFQETQYF. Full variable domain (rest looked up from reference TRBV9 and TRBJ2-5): DSGVTQTPKHLITATGQRVTLRCSPRSGDLSVYWYQQSLDQGLQFLIQYYNGEERAKGNILERFSAQQFPDLHSELNLSSLELGDSALYFCASSVGVERFQETQYFGPGTRLLVL.

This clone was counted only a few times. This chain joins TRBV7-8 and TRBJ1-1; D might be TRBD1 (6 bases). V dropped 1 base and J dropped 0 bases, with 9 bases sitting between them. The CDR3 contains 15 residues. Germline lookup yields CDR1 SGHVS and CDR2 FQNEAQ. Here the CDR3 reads CASSLVTGMNTEAFF. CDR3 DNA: TGTGCCAGCAGCTTAGTTACAGGGATGAACACTGAAGCTTTCTTT.

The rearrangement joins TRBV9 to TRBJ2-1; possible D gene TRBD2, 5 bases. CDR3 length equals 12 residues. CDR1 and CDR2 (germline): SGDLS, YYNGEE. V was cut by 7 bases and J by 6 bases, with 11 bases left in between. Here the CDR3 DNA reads TGTGCCAGCGGACGGGATGTCAATGAGCAGTTCTTC. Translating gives CASGRDVNEQFF.

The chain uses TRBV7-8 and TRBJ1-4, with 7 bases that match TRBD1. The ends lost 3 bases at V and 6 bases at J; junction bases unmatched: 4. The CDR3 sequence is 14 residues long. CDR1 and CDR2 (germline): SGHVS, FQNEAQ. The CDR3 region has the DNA TGTGCCAGCAGCTTCCAGGGGGTGGATGAAAAACTGTTTTTT. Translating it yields CASSFQGVDEKLFF.

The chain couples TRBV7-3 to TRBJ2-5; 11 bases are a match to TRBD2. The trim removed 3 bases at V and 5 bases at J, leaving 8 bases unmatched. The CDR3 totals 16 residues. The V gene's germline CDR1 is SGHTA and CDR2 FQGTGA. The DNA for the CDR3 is TGTGCCAGCAGCTTTGCGGGACTAGCGGCTGGCGAGACCCAGTACTTC. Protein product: CASSFAGLAAGETQYF.

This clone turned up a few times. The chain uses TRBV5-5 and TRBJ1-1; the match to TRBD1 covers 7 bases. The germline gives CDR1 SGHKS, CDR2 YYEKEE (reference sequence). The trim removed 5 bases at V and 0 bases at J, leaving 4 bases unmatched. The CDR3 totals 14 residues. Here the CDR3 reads CASSLTGMNTEAFF. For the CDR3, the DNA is TGTGCCAGCAGTTTGACAGGGATGAACACTGAAGCTTTCTTT.

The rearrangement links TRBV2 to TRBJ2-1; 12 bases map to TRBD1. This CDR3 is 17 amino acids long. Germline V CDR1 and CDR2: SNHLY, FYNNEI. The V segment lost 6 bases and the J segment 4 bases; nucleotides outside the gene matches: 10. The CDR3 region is CASSGTGGLNNYNEQFF. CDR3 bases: TGTGCCAGCAGCGGGACAGGGGGCCTAAACAATTACAATGAGCAGTTCTTC.

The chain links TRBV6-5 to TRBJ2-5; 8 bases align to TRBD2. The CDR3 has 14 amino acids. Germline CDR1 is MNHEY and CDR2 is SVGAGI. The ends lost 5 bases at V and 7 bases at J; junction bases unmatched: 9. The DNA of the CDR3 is TGTGCCAGCAGTCCCTTGGACGGGGGGGGGACCCAGTACTTC. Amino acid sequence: CASSPLDGGGTQYF.

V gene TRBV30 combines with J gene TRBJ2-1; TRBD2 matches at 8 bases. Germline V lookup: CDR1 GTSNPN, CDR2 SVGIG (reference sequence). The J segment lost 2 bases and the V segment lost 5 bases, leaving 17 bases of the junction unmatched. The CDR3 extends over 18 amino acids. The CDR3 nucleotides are TGTGCCTGGGAAAGAGGATCAGGTGGGCGGGGGGCCTACAATGAGCAGTTCTTC. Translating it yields CAWERGSGGRGAYNEQFF.

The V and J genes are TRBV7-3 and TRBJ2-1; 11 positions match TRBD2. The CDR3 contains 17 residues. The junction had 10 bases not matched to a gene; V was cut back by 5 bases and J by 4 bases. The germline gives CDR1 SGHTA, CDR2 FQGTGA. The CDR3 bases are TGTGCCAGCAGCACCAACTTACTAGCGGGAGCATACAATGAGCAGTTCTTC. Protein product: CASSTNLLAGAYNEQFF.

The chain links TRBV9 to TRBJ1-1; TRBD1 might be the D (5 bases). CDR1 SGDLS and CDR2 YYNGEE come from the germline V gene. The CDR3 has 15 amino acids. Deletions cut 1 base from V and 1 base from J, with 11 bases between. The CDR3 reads CASSVTGRANTEAFF. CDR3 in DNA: TGTGCCAGCAGCGTAACCGGCAGGGCGAACACTGAAGCTTTCTTT.

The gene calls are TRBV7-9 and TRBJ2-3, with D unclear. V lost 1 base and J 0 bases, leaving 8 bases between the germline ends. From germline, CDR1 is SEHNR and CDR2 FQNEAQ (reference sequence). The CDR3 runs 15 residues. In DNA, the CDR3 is TGTGCCAGCAGCTTAGGAGGAACTAGCACAGATACGCAGTATTTT. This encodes CASSLGGTSTDTQYF.

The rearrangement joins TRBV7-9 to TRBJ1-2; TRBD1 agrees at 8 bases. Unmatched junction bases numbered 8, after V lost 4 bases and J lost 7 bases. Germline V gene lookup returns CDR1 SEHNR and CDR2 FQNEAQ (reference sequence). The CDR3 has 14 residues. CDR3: CASSYNQGAGGYTF. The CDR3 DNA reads TGTGCCAGCAGCTACAATCAGGGGGCGGGTGGCTACACCTTC.

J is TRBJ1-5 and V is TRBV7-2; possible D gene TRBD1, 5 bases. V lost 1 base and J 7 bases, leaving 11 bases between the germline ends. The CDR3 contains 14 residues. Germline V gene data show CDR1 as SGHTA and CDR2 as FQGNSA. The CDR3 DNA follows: TGTGCCAGCAGCTTAGTTGGGGGGGAACAGCCCCAGCATTTT. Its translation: CASSLVGGEQPQHF.